Below, 14 T cell receptor beta chains from the same sample are listed, as sequenced in a study of metastatic and nonmetastatic thyroid tumors. No treatment of any kind had been given to any patient before thyroid surgery. TCRdb reanalyzed the PCR reads via MiXCR. The sample yields around 38,000 clones, 25% to 30% seen once. Sequenced input: blood. The receptors derive from a male donor with papillary thyroid cancer or a benign thyroid nodule (not recorded which). Some clones in this sample may be carry-over from other donors' samples.

The chain links TRBV7-9 to TRBJ1-1; D is ambiguous. CDR1 SEHNR and CDR2 FQNEAQ come from the germline V gene (reference sequence). CDR3 length: 13 amino acids. V was cut by 5 bases and J by 3 bases, with 10 bases left in between. For the CDR3, the DNA is TGTGCCAGCAGCCTCCAATTGGACACTGAAGCTTTCTTT. It encodes CASSLQLDTEAFF.

This clone was found many times. Compared with germline, one end of the junction differs, possibly owing to a read error. This sequence joins TRBV7-7 and TRBJ2-1, with TRBD2 matching over 9 bases. CDR1 and CDR2 from the germline V gene are SSHAT and FNYEAQ (reference sequence). This CDR3 comprises 15 residues. The CDR3 loop reads CASSFGTSKSNEQFF. CDR3 nucleotides: TGTGCTAGCAGCTTTGGGACTAGCAAGTCCAATGAGCAGTTCTTC.

The table lists this clone with a few counts. One junction end does not reproduce the germline sequence, and a read error may be involved. This chain joins TRBV6-6 and TRBJ2-1, with 14 bases that match TRBD2. This CDR3 contains 16 residues. The germline CDR1 and CDR2 sequences are MNHNY and SVGAGI (reference sequence). The CDR3 nucleotides are TGTGCTAGCAGTTACCGGACTAGCGGGAGGAGGGATGAGCAGTTCTTC. It is translated as CASSYRTSGRRDEQFF.

The chain is built from TRBV3-1 and TRBJ1-2, with D possibly TRBD1 on 6 matching bases. The CDR3 contains 14 residues. The germline V gene has CDR1 LGHDT and CDR2 YNNKEL (reference sequence). V lost 1 base, J lost 8 bases, and 14 bases lay in between. CDR3 sequence: CASSQGVQGEGYTF. CDR3 DNA sequence: TGTGCCAGCAGCCAAGGGGTACAGGGTGAGGGCTACACCTTC.

As concerns this clone: This CDR3 fails to terminate in the conserved phenylalanine or tryptophan, so it likely reflects a read error. The gene calls are TRBV27 and TRBJ2-7, with a tentative D call TRBD1 (6 bases). The germline gives CDR1 MNHEY, CDR2 SMNVEV (reference sequence). Trimming shortened V by 3 bases and J by 3 bases, and 12 bases separated the two germline ends. The CDR3 consists of 14 residues. Here the CDR3 reads CASSLTGVGYEQYL. In nucleotides, the CDR3 is TGTGCCAGCAGTTTGACAGGAGTGGGCTACGAGCAGTACTTA.

The chain uses TRBV2 and TRBJ2-7, with D possibly matching TRBD1 (6 bases). There are 16 residues in the CDR3. Germline CDR1 reads SNHLY; CDR2 reads FYNNEI. Trimming removed 1 base at V and 3 bases at J, with 16 bases between. The CDR3 coding sequence is TGTGCCAGCAGTGAAGAGGTTCCAGGGACAAACTACGAGCAGTACTTC. Amino acid sequence: CASSEEVPGTNYEQYF. Complete variable domain (other parts from reference TRBV2 and TRBJ2-7): EPEVTQTPSHQVTQMGQEVILRCVPISNHLYFYWYRQILGQKVEFLVSFYNNEISEKSEIFDDQFSVERPDGSNFTLKIRSTKLEDSAMYFCASSEEVPGTNYEQYFGPGTRLTVT.

The table lists this clone with many counts. The chain couples TRBV3-1 to TRBJ1-3; TRBD1 agrees at 8 bases. CDR1 is LGHDT, CDR2 YNNKEL, per germline (reference sequence). This CDR3 has 14 residues. Trimming took 6 bases from V and 4 from J; bases not matched to a gene: 5. The CDR3 bases are TGTGCCAGCAGTCAAACAGGGGGAGGAAACACCATATATTTT. Translated: CASSQTGGGNTIYF.

V and J are TRBV6-1 and TRBJ2-7; tentative D call: TRBD2 (6 bases). CDR3 length: 14 residues. Germline assignment: CDR1 MNHNS and CDR2 SASEGT. With 8 bases removed from V and 6 bases from J, the gap between germline ends came to 20 bases. CDR3 sequence reads: CASRSGNPAGEQYF. The CDR3 DNA reads as TGTGCCAGCCGTTCGGGAAATCCAGCGGGCGAGCAGTACTTC.

In the case of this clone: The junction does not match germline at one end; this may be a read error. This chain joins TRBV5-1 and TRBJ2-2, with 8 bases fitting TRBD1. The CDR3 is 15 residues long. Germline CDR1 is SGHRS and CDR2 is YFSETQ. CDR3 residues: CASSPRTGLTVELLF. Here the CDR3 DNA reads TGCGCCAGCAGCCCGAGGACAGGGTTAACCGTGGAGCTGCTTTTT.

This clone was detected ten times or more. The chain carries TRBV5-1 and TRBJ2-3; a weak D match, TRBD2 (6 bases). Per the germline V gene, CDR1 is SGHRS and CDR2 is YFSETQ. The V end was cut by 7 bases, the J end by 6 bases, with 21 bases between. The CDR3 sequence is 15 residues long. CDR3 in DNA: TGCGCCAGCCATCCTCTGGGACTGCGGTCGGATACGCAGTATTTT. Translation: CASHPLGLRSDTQYF.

This clone was counted many times. This chain connects TRBV5-8 to TRBJ1-4; D is ambiguous. Trimming stripped 5 bases from V and 8 bases from J, with 7 bases between. CDR3 length: 11 amino acids. The germline V gene has CDR1 SGHTS and CDR2 YDEGEE. CDR3: CASRQTEKLFF. For the CDR3, the DNA is TGTGCCAGCAGACAAACAGAAAAACTGTTTTTT.

The genes are TRBV3-1 and TRBJ2-1; D not certain. Germline CDR1 is LGHDT and CDR2 is YNNKEL (reference sequence). V shed 2 bases and J shed 10 bases, with 9 bases lying between them. CDR3 length: 12 amino acids. The CDR3 DNA is TGTGCCAGCAGCCAACACCCCTCGGAGCAGTTCTTC. This encodes CASSQHPSEQFF.

Concerning this clone itself: A read error may produce the germline difference seen at one junction end. The rearrangement uses TRBV5-1 and TRBJ2-5; 9 positions agree with TRBD2. CDR1 is SGHRS and CDR2 is YFSETQ in the germline V gene. This CDR3 has 19 residues. CDR3 sequence reads: CASCLAPAGASGVQETQYF. Written as DNA, the CDR3 is TGCGCCAGCTGCTTGGCCCCAGCAGGGGCTAGCGGGGTGCAAGAGACCCAGTACTTC.

This sequence joins TRBV24-1 and TRBJ1-2, with 8 bases that match TRBD1. This CDR3 region has 14 residues. V gave up 7 bases and J gave up 6 bases; unmatched junction bases: 9. CDR1 is KGHDR, CDR2 SFDVKD, per germline. The CDR3 DNA sequence: TGTGCCACCAGAAAGACCGGGACAGGCGATGGCTACACCTTC. It is translated as CATRKTGTGDGYTF.